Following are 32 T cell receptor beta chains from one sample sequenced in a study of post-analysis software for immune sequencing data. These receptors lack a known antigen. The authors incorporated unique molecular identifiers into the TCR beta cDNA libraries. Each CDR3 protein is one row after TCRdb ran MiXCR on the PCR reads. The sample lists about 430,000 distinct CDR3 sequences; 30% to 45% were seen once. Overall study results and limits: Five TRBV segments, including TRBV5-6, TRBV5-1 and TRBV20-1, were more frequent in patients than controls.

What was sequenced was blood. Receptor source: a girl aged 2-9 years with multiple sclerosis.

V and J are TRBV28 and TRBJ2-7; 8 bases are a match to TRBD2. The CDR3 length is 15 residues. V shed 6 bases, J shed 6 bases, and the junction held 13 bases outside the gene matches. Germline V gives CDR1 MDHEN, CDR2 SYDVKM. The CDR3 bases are TGTGCCAGCAGCCTAACATCCGGGAGGGCATTCGAGCAGTACTTC. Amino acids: CASSLTSGRAFEQYF.

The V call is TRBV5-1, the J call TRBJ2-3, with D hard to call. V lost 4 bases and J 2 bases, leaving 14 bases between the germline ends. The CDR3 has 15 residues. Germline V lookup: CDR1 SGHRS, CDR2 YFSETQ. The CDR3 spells CASSPLTGITDTQYF. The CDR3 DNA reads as TGCGCCAGCAGCCCCCTCACTGGGATCACAGATACGCAGTATTTT.

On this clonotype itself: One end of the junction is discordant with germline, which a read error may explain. The CDR3 region is CSARSGGARDMQYF. The DNA of the CDR3 is TGCAGCGCAAGAAGCGGGGGGGCCAGAGATATGCAGTATTTT. The chain recombines TRBV20-1 with TRBJ2-3; 10 positions agree with TRBD2. Germline CDR1 is DFQATT and CDR2 is SNEGSKA (reference sequence). This CDR3 contains 14 residues.

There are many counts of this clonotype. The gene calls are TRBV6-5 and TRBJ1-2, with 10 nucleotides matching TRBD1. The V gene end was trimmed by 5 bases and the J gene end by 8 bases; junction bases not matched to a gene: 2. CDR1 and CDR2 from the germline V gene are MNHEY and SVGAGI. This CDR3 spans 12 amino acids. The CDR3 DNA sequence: TGTGCCAGCAGTGGGACAGGGGTAGGCTACACCTTC. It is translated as CASSGTGVGYTF.

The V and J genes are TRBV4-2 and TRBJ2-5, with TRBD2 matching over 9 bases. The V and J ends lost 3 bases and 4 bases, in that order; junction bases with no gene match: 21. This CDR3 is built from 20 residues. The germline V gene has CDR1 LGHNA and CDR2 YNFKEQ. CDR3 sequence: CASSHFVATSGQPQTETQYF. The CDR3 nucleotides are TGTGCCAGCAGCCATTTTGTGGCGACTAGCGGCCAACCCCAGACAGAGACCCAGTACTTC.

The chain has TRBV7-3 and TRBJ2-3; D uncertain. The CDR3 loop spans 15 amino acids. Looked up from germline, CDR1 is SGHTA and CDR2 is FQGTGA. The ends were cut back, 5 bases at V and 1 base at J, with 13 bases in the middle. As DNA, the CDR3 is TGTGCCAGCAGCCAACAATATTCCCGCACAGATACGCAGTATTTT. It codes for CASSQQYSRTDTQYF.

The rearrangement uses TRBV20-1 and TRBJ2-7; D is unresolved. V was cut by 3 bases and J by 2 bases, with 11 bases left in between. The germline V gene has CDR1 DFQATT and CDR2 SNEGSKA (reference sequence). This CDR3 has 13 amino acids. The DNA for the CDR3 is TGCAGTGCTAGGAGGCCCTCTACCTACGAGCAGTACTTC. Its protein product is CSARRPSTYEQYF.

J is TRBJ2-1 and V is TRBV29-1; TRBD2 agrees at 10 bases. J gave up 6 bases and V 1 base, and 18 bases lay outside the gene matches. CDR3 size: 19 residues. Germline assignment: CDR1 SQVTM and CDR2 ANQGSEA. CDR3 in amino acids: CSVEGRASGRLISSNEQFF. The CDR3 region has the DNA TGCAGCGTTGAAGGGCGAGCTAGCGGGAGATTAATCTCGTCCAATGAGCAGTTCTTC.

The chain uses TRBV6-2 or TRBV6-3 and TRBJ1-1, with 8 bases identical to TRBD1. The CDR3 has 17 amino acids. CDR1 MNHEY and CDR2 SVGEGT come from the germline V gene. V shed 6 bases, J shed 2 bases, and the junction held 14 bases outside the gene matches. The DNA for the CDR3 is TGTGCCAGCAGCTCACCTACCGGGACAGGCTTTAACACTGAAGCTTTCTTT. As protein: CASSSPTGTGFNTEAFF.

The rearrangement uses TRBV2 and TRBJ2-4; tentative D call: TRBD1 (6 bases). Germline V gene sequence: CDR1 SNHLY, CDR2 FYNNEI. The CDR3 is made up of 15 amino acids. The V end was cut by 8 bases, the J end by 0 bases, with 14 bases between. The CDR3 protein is CASQRTELAKNIQYF. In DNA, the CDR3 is TGTGCCAGCCAACGGACAGAGCTAGCCAAAAACATTCAGTACTTC.

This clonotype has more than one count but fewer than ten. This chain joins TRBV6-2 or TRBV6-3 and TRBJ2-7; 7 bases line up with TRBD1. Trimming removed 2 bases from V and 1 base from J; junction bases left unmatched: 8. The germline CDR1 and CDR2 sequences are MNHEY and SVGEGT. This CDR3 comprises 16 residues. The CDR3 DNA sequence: TGTGCCAGCAGTTACCGCCGGGACAGAGCTTCCTACGAGCAGTACTTC. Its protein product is CASSYRRDRASYEQYF.

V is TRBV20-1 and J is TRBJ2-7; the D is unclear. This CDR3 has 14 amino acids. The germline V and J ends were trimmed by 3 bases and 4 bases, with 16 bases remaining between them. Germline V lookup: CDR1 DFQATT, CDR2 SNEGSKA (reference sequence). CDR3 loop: CSARGSKGGYEQYF. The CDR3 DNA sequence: TGCAGTGCTAGGGGCAGCAAGGGTGGGTACGAGCAGTACTTC.

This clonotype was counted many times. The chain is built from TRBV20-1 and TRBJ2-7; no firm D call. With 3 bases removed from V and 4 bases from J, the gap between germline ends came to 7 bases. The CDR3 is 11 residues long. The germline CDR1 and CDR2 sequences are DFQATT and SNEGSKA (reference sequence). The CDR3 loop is CSASWWYEQYF. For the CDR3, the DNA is TGCAGTGCTAGTTGGTGGTACGAGCAGTACTTC.

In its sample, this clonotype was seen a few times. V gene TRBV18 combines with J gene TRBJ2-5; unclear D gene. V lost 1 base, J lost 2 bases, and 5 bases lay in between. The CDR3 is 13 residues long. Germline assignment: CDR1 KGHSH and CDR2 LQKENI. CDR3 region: CASSPRDQETQYF. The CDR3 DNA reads TGTGCCAGCTCACCACGTGATCAAGAGACCCAGTACTTC. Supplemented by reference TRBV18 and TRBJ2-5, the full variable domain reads NAGVMQNPRHLVRRRGQEARLRCSPMKGHSHVYWYRQLPEEGLKFMVYLQKENIIDESGMPKERFSAEFPKEGPSILRIQQVVRGDSAAYFCASSPRDQETQYFGPGTRLLVL.

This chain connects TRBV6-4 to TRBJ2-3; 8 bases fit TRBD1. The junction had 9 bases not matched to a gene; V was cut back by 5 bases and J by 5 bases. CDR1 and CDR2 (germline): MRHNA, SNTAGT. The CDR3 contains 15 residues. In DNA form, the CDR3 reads TGTGCCAGCAGTCTATCGGACAGGGTGGGAGATACGCAGTATTTT. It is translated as CASSLSDRVGDTQYF.

CDR3 DNA sequence: TGTGCCAGCAGCTTATGGGGGCGTCTCGAACCTGAAGCTTTCTTT. Translation gives CASSLWGRLEPEAFF. V usage is TRBV5-6 and J usage is TRBJ1-1, with D maybe TRBD1 (6 bases). Trimming left V 2 bases short and J 6 bases short, with 17 bases between. Germline V CDR1 and CDR2: SGHDT, YYEEEE. CDR3 length: 15 amino acids.

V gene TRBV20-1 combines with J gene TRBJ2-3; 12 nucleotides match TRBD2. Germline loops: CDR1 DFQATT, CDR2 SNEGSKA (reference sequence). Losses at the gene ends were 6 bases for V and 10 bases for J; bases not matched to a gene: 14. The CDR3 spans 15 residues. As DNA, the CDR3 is TGCAGTGCCTCCTCGACTAGCGGGGGCCCGTCCTCGCAGTATTTT. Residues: CSASSTSGGPSSQYF.

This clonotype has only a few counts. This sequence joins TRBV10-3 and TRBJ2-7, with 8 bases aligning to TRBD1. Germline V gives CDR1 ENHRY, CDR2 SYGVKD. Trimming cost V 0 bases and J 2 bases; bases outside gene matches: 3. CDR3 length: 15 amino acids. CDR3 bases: TGTGCCATCAGTGAGTCCCACAGGGGGACCTACGAGCAGTACTTC. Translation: CAISESHRGTYEQYF.

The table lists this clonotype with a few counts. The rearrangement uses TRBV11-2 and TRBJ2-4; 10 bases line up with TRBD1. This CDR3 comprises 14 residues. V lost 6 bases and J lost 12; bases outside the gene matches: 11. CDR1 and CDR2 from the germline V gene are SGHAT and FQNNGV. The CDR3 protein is CASRETGTGVDQYF. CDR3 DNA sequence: TGTGCCAGCAGAGAAACCGGGACAGGGGTTGATCAGTACTTC.

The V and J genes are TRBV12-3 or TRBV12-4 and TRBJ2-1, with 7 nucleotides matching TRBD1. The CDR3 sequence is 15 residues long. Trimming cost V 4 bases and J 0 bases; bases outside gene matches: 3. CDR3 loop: CASSSRGSSYNEQFF. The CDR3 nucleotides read TGTGCCAGCAGTTCCAGGGGGAGCTCCTACAATGAGCAGTTCTTC.

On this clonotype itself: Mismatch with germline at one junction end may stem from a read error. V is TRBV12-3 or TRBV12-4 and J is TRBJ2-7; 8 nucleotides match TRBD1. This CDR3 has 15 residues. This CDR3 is CTSSFYSGTGYEQYF. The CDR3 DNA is TGTACCAGCAGTTTTTACTCCGGGACAGGCTACGAGCAGTACTTC.

The chain's CDR3 is CSVGTGTGQGGTQYF. In DNA form, the CDR3 reads TGCAGCGTTGGCACCGGGACAGGCCAGGGGGGGACCCAGTACTTC. The V gene is TRBV29-1, the J gene TRBJ2-5; 8 bases match TRBD1. This CDR3 is built from 15 residues. Per germline, CDR1 SQVTM and CDR2 ANQGSEA. J was trimmed by 7 bases and V by 4 bases; bases with no gene match: 14.

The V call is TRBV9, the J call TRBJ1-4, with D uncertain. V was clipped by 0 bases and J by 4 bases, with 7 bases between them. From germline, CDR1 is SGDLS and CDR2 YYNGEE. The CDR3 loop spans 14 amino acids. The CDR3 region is CASSVAGVNEKLFF. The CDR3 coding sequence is TGTGCCAGCAGCGTAGCCGGGGTTAATGAAAAACTGTTTTTT.

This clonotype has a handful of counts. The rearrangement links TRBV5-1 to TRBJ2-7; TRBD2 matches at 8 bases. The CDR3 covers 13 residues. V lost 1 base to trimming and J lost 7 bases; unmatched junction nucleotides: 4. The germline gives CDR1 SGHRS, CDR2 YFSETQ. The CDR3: CASSLPGTSEQYF. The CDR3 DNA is TGCGCCAGCAGCTTGCCAGGGACTAGTGAGCAGTACTTC.

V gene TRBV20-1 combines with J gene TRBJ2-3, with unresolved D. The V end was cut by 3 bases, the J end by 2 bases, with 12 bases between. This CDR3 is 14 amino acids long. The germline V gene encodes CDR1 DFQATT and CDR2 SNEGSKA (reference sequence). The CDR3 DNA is TGCAGTGCTAGCATTCGAATTATCACAGATACGCAGTATTTT. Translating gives CSASIRIITDTQYF.

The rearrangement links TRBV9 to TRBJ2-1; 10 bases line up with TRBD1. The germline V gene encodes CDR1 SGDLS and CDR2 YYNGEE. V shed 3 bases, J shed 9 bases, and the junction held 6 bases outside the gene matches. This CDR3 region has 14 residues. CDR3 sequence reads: CASSADRGVGEQFF. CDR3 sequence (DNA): TGTGCCAGCAGCGCGGACAGGGGGGTCGGTGAGCAGTTCTTC.

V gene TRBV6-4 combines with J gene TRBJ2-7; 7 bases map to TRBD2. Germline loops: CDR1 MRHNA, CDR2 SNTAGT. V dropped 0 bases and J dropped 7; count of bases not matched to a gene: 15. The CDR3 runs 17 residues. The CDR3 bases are TGTGCCAGCAGTGACTCGATAGCGGGTTACGGGCACAATGAGCAGTACTTC. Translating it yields CASSDSIAGYGHNEQYF.

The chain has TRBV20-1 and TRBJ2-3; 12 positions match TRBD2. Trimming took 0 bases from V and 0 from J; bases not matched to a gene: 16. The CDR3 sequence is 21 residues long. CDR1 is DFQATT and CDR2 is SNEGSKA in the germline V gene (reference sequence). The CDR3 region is CSARDLRDRRLAGASTDTQYF. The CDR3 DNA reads TGCAGTGCTAGAGATCTAAGAGACAGAAGACTAGCGGGAGCAAGCACAGATACGCAGTATTTT.

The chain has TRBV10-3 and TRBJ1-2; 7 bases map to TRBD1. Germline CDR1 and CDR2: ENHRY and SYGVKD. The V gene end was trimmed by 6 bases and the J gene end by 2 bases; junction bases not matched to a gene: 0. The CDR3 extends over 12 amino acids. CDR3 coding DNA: TGTGCCATCAGGACAGGGAACTATGGCTACACCTTC. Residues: CAIRTGNYGYTF.

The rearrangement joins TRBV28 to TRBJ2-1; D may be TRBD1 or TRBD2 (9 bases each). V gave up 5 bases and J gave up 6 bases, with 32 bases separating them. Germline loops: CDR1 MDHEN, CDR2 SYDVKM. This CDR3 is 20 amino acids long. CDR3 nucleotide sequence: TGTGCCAGCAGTATCACAGGGGGCAGGTATTCTAGCGGGATCTTCAATGAGCAGTTCTTC. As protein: CASSITGGRYSSGIFNEQFF.

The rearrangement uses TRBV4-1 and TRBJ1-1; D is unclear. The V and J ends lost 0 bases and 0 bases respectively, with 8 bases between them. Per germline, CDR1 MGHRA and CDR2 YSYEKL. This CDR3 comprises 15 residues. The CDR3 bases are TGCGCCAGCAGCCAAGAAGGCATAATGAACACTGAAGCTTTCTTT. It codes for CASSQEGIMNTEAFF.

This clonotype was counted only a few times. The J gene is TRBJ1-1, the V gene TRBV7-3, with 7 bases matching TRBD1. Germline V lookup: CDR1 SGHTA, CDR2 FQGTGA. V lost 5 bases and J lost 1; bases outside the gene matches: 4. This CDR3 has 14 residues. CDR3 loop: CASSLTGTNTEAFF. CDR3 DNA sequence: TGTGCCAGCAGCCTGACAGGGACGAACACTGAAGCTTTCTTT.